This TCR beta chain was sequenced in a study of Ad26.COV2.S vaccination and SARS-CoV-2 variants. The CDR3 has 13 amino acids. Germline values: CDR1 MDHEN, CDR2 SYDVKM. V gave up 8 bases and J gave up 5 bases, with 13 bases separating them. Some clones are missing from TCRdb's copy, which holds only in-frame ones; the method was immunoSEQ multiplex PCR. The data show hundreds of thousands of clones, with 75% to 90% seen just once and about 10% held by the top ten. This clone was counted once. Stated treatment: approximately 18 received Ad26.COV2.S at low or high dose, single or two shots; five or six received placebo; per-sample allocation not given. Specimens were obtained on day 63 following the first vaccine or placebo injection.

The sample here was peripheral blood, taken in a trial of Ad26.COV2.S vaccine versus placebo. V and J are TRBV28 and TRBJ1-5; D call uncertain. The receptor comes from a person between 18 and 59 years old who received the Ad26.COV2.S COVID-19 vaccine or a placebo. The CDR3 loop reads CASLNPGDQPQHF. The CDR3 DNA sequence: TGTGCCAGCCTCAACCCCGGTGATCAGCCCCAGCATTTT.